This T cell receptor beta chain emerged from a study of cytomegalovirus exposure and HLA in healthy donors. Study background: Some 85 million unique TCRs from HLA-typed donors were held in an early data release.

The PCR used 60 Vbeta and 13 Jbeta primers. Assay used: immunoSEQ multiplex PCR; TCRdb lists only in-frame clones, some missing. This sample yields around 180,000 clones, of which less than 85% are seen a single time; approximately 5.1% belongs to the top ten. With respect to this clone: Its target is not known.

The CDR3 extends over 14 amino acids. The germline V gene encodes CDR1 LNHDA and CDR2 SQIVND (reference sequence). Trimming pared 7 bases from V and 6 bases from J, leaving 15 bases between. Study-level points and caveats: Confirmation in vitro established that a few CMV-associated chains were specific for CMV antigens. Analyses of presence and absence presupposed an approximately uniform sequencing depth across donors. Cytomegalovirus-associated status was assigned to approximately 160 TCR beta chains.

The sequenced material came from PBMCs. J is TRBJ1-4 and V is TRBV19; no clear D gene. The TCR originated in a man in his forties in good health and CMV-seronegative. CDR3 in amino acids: CASTSPGGDEKLFF. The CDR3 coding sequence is TGTGCCAGTACATCCCCCGGCGGGGATGAAAAACTGTTTTTT.